Following are 23 T cell receptor beta chains from one sample sequenced in a study of T-cell reconstitution after alpha-beta-depleted transplantation in children. The library targeted TCRbeta and was prepared with unique molecular identifiers. TCRdb analysed the PCR reads with MiXCR anew, one entry per CDR3 protein. The table includes 670,000 or so distinct CDR3 sequences, about an eighth detected once. This specimen consisted of PBMCs, obtained before TCRalphabeta/CD19-depleted stem cell transplant. Every receptor here comes from a girl aged 2-10 years with congenital amegakaryocytic thrombocytopenia, due to receive a stem cell transplant.

There are many counts of this clonotype. In nucleotides, the CDR3 is TGTGCCAGCAGCCCCCTGGGAAGGTTTTACAATGAGCAGTTCTTC. This translates into CASSPLGRFYNEQFF. The chain joins TRBV3-1 to TRBJ2-1; no firm D call. The CDR3 length is 15 residues. Germline loops: CDR1 LGHDT, CDR2 YNNKEL (reference sequence). Trimming took off 4 bases at V and 4 bases at J, with 14 bases between the two ends.

This clonotype was observed many times. The chain recombines TRBV7-9 with TRBJ1-2; D gene unclear. Germline CDR1 reads SEHNR; CDR2 reads FQNEAQ (reference sequence). With 5 bases removed from V and 2 bases from J, the gap between germline ends came to 9 bases. This CDR3 has 13 amino acids. The CDR3 spells CASSPDGNYGYTF. The CDR3 nucleotides are TGTGCCAGCAGCCCTGACGGGAACTATGGCTACACCTTC.

The chain uses TRBV29-1 and TRBJ2-1; 10 bases map to TRBD1. Germline trimming cut 7 bases from V and 12 bases from J; bases unmatched to any gene: 9. There are 12 residues in the CDR3. Germline V CDR1 and CDR2: SQVTM, ANQGSEA. Written as DNA, the CDR3 is TGCAGCGGGACAGGGGGTATGGGTTGGCAGTTCTTC. It yields the protein CSGTGGMGWQFF.

This clonotype came up many times. This rearrangement joins TRBV5-1 to TRBJ1-5; D ambiguous. The germline V gene encodes CDR1 SGHRS and CDR2 YFSETQ. V lost 4 bases and J 7 bases, leaving 12 bases between the germline ends. The CDR3 is 13 residues long. CDR3 bases: TGCGCCAGCAGCAAGGACGGAGGCCAGCCCCAGCATTTT. Translation gives CASSKDGGQPQHF.

On this clonotype: It may be a read error: a sequence one base away is much more abundant. The rearrangement links TRBV5-1 to TRBJ2-7; D call uncertain. V was clipped by 2 bases and J by 2 bases, with 14 bases between them. The CDR3 loop spans 15 amino acids. CDR1 is SGHRS and CDR2 is YFSETQ in the germline V gene. The chain's CDR3 is CASSFGGSPTYEQYF. DNA of the CDR3: TGCGCCAGCAGCTTTGGTGGGTCTCCCACCTACGAGCAGTACTTC.

This clonotype was observed a handful of times. This rearrangement joins TRBV7-8 to TRBJ2-5; D remains unclear. The V and J ends lost 1 base and 2 bases respectively, with 8 bases between them. The length of the CDR3 is 14 residues. Germline CDR1 is SGHVS and CDR2 is FQNEAQ. The CDR3 nucleotides are TGTGCCAGCAGCTTAGGTAGTTTACAAGAGACCCAGTACTTC. Its protein is CASSLGSLQETQYF.

This clonotype showed up many times. This sequence joins TRBV12-5 and TRBJ2-5, with 9 bases aligning to TRBD1. This CDR3 spans 14 amino acids. Germline assignment: CDR1 LGHNT and CDR2 FRNRAP. Trimming cost V 4 bases and J 4 bases; bases outside gene matches: 4. CDR3 coding DNA: TGTGCTAGTGGTTCTCCGGGACAGGGAGAGACCCAGTACTTC. Its protein product is CASGSPGQGETQYF.

This clonotype was seen at least ten times. The chain uses TRBV12-3 or TRBV12-4 and TRBJ2-2; D may be TRBD1 or TRBD2 (5 bases each). V dropped 8 bases and J dropped 3 bases, with 16 bases sitting between them. The CDR3 has 15 residues. The CDR3 sequence: CASRSGRSDTGELFF. CDR3 DNA: TGTGCCAGCCGATCGGGGCGAAGCGACACCGGGGAGCTGTTTTTT.

A note on this clonotype: A read error may produce the germline difference seen at one junction end. J is TRBJ2-1 and V is TRBV5-1; TRBD2 matches at 7 bases. CDR1 is SGHRS and CDR2 is YFSETQ in the germline V gene. The CDR3 consists of 16 residues. Written as DNA, the CDR3 is TGCACCAGCAGCTTGGTGGGGGGGGGTCAGGTCGATGAGCAGTTCTTC. As protein: CTSSLVGGGQVDEQFF. Full variable domain (rest looked up from reference TRBV5-1 and TRBJ2-1): KAGVTQTPRYLIKTRGQQVTLSCSPISGHRSVSWYQQTPGQGLQFLFEYFSETQRNKGNFPGRFSGRQFSNSRSEMNVSTLELGDSALYLCTSSLVGGGQVDEQFFGPGTRLTVL.

The sample holds a few counts of this clonotype. The chain couples TRBV5-1 to TRBJ2-1; a possible D gene is TRBD2 (6 bases). Trimming took 3 bases from V and 9 from J, leaving 10 bases between them. Germline V CDR1 and CDR2: SGHRS, YFSETQ. The CDR3 has 12 amino acids. This CDR3 reads CASSSRDSEQFF. The CDR3, as DNA: TGCGCCAGCAGCTCCCGGGACTCTGAGCAGTTCTTC.

The V and J genes are TRBV14 and TRBJ2-1; maybe TRBD1 (6 bases). In germline, CDR1 is SGHDN, CDR2 FVKESK. The CDR3 is 16 residues long. With 2 bases removed from V and 4 bases from J, the gap between germline ends came to 15 bases. CDR3 residues: CASSQLGRQVYNEQFF. As DNA, the CDR3 is TGTGCCAGCAGCCAATTAGGAAGACAGGTGTACAATGAGCAGTTCTTC.

This clonotype has at least ten counts. The rearrangement links TRBV9 to TRBJ2-5; 7 nucleotides align to TRBD1. In germline, CDR1 is SGDLS, CDR2 YYNGEE. CDR3 length: 14 residues. Trimming took 6 bases from V and 5 from J; bases not matched to a gene: 10. In DNA form, the CDR3 reads TGTGCCAGCAATTCCGGGACAGTGCGGGAGACCCAGTACTTC. Its translation is CASNSGTVRETQYF. The full variable domain, in which reference TRBV9 and TRBJ2-5 provide the parts outside the CDR3, is DSGVTQTPKHLITATGQRVTLRCSPRSGDLSVYWYQQSLDQGLQFLIQYYNGEERAKGNILERFSAQQFPDLHSELNLSSLELGDSALYFCASNSGTVRETQYFGPGTRLLVL.

There are many counts of this clonotype. The CDR3 sequence is CASSLTSGSGRGTDTQYF. CDR3 DNA sequence: TGCGCCAGCAGCTTAACCTCCGGGAGCGGGAGAGGCACAGATACGCAGTATTTT. The chain is built from TRBV5-1 and TRBJ2-3; 8 bases fit TRBD2. In germline, CDR1 is SGHRS, CDR2 YFSETQ. CDR3 length equals 18 residues. V shed 2 bases and J 1 base; nucleotides not matched to a gene: 12.

The genes are TRBV20-1 and TRBJ1-3; D is ambiguous. Looked up from germline, CDR1 is DFQATT and CDR2 is SNEGSKA (reference sequence). The CDR3 totals 13 residues. Trimming took 5 bases from V and 0 from J, leaving 8 bases between them. CDR3 residues: CSAGSFSGNTIYF. CDR3 in DNA: TGCAGTGCTGGGAGCTTCTCTGGAAACACCATATATTTT.

The chain joins TRBV5-1 to TRBJ2-5; D may be TRBD1 or TRBD2 (5 bases each). V shed 0 bases and J shed 5 bases, with 17 bases lying between them. The CDR3 totals 16 residues. Germline V gene lookup returns CDR1 SGHRS and CDR2 YFSETQ. Here the CDR3 DNA reads TGCGCCAGCAGCTTGGTGGGAAGTAGTGGGACCGAGACCCAGTACTTC. Translated: CASSLVGSSGTETQYF.

The rearrangement links TRBV7-9 to TRBJ2-7, with D maybe TRBD2 (6 bases). CDR3 length: 14 residues. Per the germline V gene, CDR1 is SEHNR and CDR2 is FQNEAQ (reference sequence). Trimming shortened V by 0 bases and J by 6 bases, and 12 bases separated the two germline ends. Written as DNA, the CDR3 is TGTGCCAGCAGCTTAGCCGGGAGTACGGCCGAGCAGTACTTC. Protein: CASSLAGSTAEQYF.

This clonotype was seen only a few times. The V and J genes are TRBV20-1 and TRBJ2-3; no reliable D call. The CDR3 spans 11 residues. CDR1 DFQATT and CDR2 SNEGSKA come from the germline V gene (reference sequence). Trimming removed 5 bases at V and 4 bases at J, with 7 bases between. For the CDR3, the DNA is TGCAGTGCTCACCTCCCAGATACGCAGTATTTT. It translates to CSAHLPDTQYF.

As concerns this clonotype: A much larger clone lies a single base off, so this may be a read error. This chain connects TRBV10-3 to TRBJ2-7; TRBD2 agrees at 14 bases. CDR1 is ENHRY and CDR2 is SYGVKD in the germline V gene. The CDR3 length is 15 residues. The CDR3 sequence is CAFSERLAGGAEQYF. The CDR3 region has the DNA TGTGCCTTCAGTGAACGACTAGCGGGAGGGGCCGAGCAGTACTTC.

This clonotype was picked up many times. The chain joins TRBV6-5 to TRBJ2-7, with a weak D call TRBD1 (5 bases). CDR1 and CDR2 from the germline V gene are MNHEY and SVGAGI. The V and J ends lost 4 bases and 0 bases respectively, with 10 bases between them. This CDR3 is built from 14 residues. DNA for the CDR3: TGTGCCAGCAGTTCTCCCAGGGTCTCCTACGAGCAGTACTTC. Translation: CASSSPRVSYEQYF.

This clonotype was found a few times. The chain couples TRBV7-9 to TRBJ2-7, with D possibly matching TRBD1 (6 bases). The V end lost 4 bases, the J end lost 3 bases, and 22 bases lay between the germline ends. This CDR3 spans 17 amino acids. Germline V gene data show CDR1 as SEHNR and CDR2 as FQNEAQ (reference sequence). CDR3 protein: CASSSRGGVRDRYEQYF. In nucleotides, the CDR3 is TGTGCCAGCAGCTCCAGAGGGGGAGTTCGGGACCGCTACGAGCAGTACTTC. The full variable domain, in which reference TRBV7-9 and TRBJ2-7 provide the parts outside the CDR3, is DTGVSQNPRHKITKRGQNVTFRCDPISEHNRLYWYRQTLGQGPEFLTYFQNEAQLEKSRLLSDRFSAERPKGSFSTLEIQRTEQGDSAMYLCASSSRGGVRDRYEQYFGPGTRLTVT.

This clonotype was picked up a small number of times. This chain links TRBV20-1 with TRBJ2-1; 12 bases match TRBD2. The CDR3 totals 14 residues. Germline V gene data show CDR1 as DFQATT and CDR2 as SNEGSKA (reference sequence). V was clipped by 5 bases and J by 8 bases; unmatched bases: 7. The CDR3 region is CSAWTSGNSYEQFF. The CDR3, as DNA: TGCAGTGCTTGGACTAGCGGGAATAGCTATGAGCAGTTCTTC.

This clonotype was detected only a few times. The gene calls are TRBV5-1 and TRBJ2-1, with D tentatively TRBD2 (6 bases). V was shortened by 6 bases and J by 2 bases, with 12 bases between the two germline ends. Per germline, CDR1 SGHRS and CDR2 YFSETQ. The CDR3 runs to 14 residues. The CDR3 reads CASKEGGTYNEQFF. The CDR3 DNA reads TGCGCCAGCAAAGAAGGCGGGACCTACAATGAGCAGTTCTTC.

V and J are TRBV19 and TRBJ1-5; no reliable D call. This CDR3 has 17 amino acids. Trimming shortened V by 6 bases and J by 2 bases, and 20 bases separated the two germline ends. The germline gives CDR1 LNHDA, CDR2 SQIVND (reference sequence). The chain's CDR3 is CASSPGRHQRGNQPQHF. In DNA form, the CDR3 reads TGTGCCAGTAGCCCAGGCCGGCACCAAAGGGGCAATCAGCCCCAGCATTTT. Drawing the rest from reference TRBV19 and TRBJ1-5, the complete variable domain is DGGITQSPKYLFRKEGQNVTLSCEQNLNHDAMYWYRQDPGQGLRLIYYSQIVNDFQKGDIAEGYSVSREKKESFPLTVTSAQKNPTAFYLCASSPGRHQRGNQPQHFGDGTRLSIL.